The source of this TCR beta chain is a study of PD-1 blockade in classical Hodgkin lymphoma. The CDR3 totals 14 residues. V was pared by 5 bases and J by 2 bases, with 12 bases between. In germline, CDR1 is SGHVS, CDR2 FQNEAQ. About this clone itself: Its specificity is unknown.

As to time point: newly diagnosed, previously untreated cHL patient sample. Study-wide points: Prior therapy or disease activity may underlie the repertoire differences, whose causes remain undefined.

Clones were sequenced by immunoSEQ multiplex PCR, and TCRdb holds only the in-frame ones, with some missing. The sample lists approximately 31,000 clones; roughly 94% were seen once. The sample was peripheral blood mononuclear cells (PBMCs). This TCR derives from a human donor with classical Hodgkin lymphoma. The chain couples TRBV7-8 to TRBJ2-5; no clear D gene. CDR3 DNA sequence: TGTGCCAGCAGCCTTGGTTTCGTTCAAGAGACCCAGTACTTC. Its translation is CASSLGFVQETQYF.